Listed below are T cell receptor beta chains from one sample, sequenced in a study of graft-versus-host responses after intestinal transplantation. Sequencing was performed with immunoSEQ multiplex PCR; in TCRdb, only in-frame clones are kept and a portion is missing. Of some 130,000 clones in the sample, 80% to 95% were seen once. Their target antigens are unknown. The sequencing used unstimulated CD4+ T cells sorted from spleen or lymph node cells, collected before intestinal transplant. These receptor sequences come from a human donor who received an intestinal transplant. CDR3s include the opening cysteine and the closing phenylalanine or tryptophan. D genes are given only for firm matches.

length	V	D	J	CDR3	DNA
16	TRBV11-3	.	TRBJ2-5	CASSLGGGKGQETQYF	TGTGCCAGCAGCTTAGGTGGAGGGAAGGGCCAAGAGACCCAGTACTTC
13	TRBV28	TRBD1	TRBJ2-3	CATAGGGTDTQYF	TGTGCCACCGCAGGGGGCGGGACAGATACGCAGTATTTT
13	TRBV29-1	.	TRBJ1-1	CSVVRTANTEAFF	TGCAGCGTTGTGAGGACAGCGAACACTGAAGCTTTCTTT
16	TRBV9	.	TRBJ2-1	CASSPEGGFLYNEQFF	TGTGCCAGCAGCCCTGAGGGCGGATTTCTCTACAATGAGCAGTTCTTC
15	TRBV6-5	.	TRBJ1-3	CASSSSSFSGNTIYF	TGTGCCAGCAGCTCCTCATCCTTCTCTGGAAACACCATATATTTT
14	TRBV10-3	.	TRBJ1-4	CAISEGQLNEKLFF	TGTGCCATCAGTGAGGGACAGCTTAATGAAAAACTGTTTTTT
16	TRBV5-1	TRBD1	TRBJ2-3	CASSYTGQGSTDTQYF	TGCGCCAGCAGCTATACGGGACAGGGGAGCACAGATACGCAGTATTTT
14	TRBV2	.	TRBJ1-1	CASSEGSWNTEAFF	TGTGCCAGCAGTGAAGGATCCTGGAACACTGAAGCTTTCTTT
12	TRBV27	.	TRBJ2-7	CASSSFGGEQYF	TGTGCCAGCAGTTCCTTTGGGGGTGAGCAGTACTTC
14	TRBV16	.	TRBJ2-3	CASSPIERPDTQYF	TGTGCCAGCAGCCCCATAGAACGTCCAGATACGCAGTATTTT
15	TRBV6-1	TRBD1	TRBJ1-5	CASSGLTGVHQPQHF	TGTGCCAGCAGTGGCCTCACAGGGGTCCATCAGCCCCAGCATTTT
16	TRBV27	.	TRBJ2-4	CASRAASSLAKNIQYF	TGTGCCAGCAGGGCGGCCTCGTCCCTAGCCAAAAACATTCAGTACTTC